This T cell receptor (beta chain) came from a study of blood T cell repertoires in COVID-19. This table comes from immunoSEQ multiplex PCR, and its TCRdb copy is limited to in-frame clones, with some not included. The data contain fewer than 350,000 clones, around 88% of them seen just once; the ten biggest clones take up about 6.1%. Trimming shortened V by 3 bases and J by 0 bases, and 11 bases separated the two germline ends. Germline V gives CDR1 DFQATT, CDR2 SNEGSKA (reference sequence). This CDR3 is built from 14 residues. J is TRBJ1-1 and V is TRBV20-1, with D tentatively TRBD1 (5 bases). Sequenced sample: PBMCs or T cells enriched from blood (not recorded which). This TCR was sampled from a woman between 40 and 50 years old who had recovered from COVID-19. The CDR3: CSASPGQLNTEAFF. In nucleotides, the CDR3 is TGCAGTGCTAGTCCTGGACAATTGAACACTGAAGCTTTCTTT.